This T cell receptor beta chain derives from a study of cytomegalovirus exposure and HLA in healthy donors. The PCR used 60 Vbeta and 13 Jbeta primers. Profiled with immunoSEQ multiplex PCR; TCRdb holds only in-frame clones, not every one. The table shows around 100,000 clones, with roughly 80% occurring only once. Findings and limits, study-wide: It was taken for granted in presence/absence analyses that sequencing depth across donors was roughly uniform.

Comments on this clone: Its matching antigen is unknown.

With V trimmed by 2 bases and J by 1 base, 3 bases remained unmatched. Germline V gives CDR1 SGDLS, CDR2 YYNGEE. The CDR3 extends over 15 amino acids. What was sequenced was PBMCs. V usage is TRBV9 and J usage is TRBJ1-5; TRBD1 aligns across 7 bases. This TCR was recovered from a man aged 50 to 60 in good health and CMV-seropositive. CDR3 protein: CASSVTGASNQPQHF. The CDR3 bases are TGTGCCAGCAGCGTTACAGGGGCAAGCAATCAGCCCCAGCATTTT.